This T cell receptor beta chain was documented in a study of blood T cell repertoires in COVID-19. The overall study: Spain, Italy and the United States supplied samples that represented acute and convalescent COVID-19. Sample material is recorded as cDNA or gDNA derived from T cells, B-cell-depleted T cells, or PBMCs.

The CDR3 extends over 13 amino acids. CDR1 is SGHAT, CDR2 FQNNGV, per germline. The V gene lost 0 bases and the J gene lost 8 bases, with 10 bases spanning the gap. Sequencing was performed with immunoSEQ multiplex PCR; in TCRdb, only in-frame clones are kept and a portion is missing. The repertoire consists of 150,000 to 200,000 clones, with over 75% occurring once and the leading ten covering 10% to 11%. The source material was peripheral blood. This receptor was taken from a human donor with active or convalescent COVID-19. The donor label of this sample is uncertain. The V call is TRBV11-2, the J call TRBJ1-2; the D is unclear. CDR3 residues: CASSLESAGGYTF. The CDR3 nucleotides read TGTGCCAGCAGCTTAGAATCGGCAGGCGGCTACACCTTC.